This is a list of T cell receptor beta chains from one sample in a study of control samples from healthy donors and cancer patients. Here immunoSEQ multiplex PCR was the method, and the copy in TCRdb shows in-frame clones only, minus some. This table has about 120,000 clones, 80% to 90% appearing once. Sequencing was carried out using blood. These receptors originate from a man aged 50 or older in good health. Both conserved end residues are part of each CDR3. Each record gives: D gene, clone size, J gene, V gene, CDR3 protein, CDR3 DNA. A D gene is named only where the DNA matches it firmly. The size of a clone is reported for some rows only, either as once, few or many, or as a class for expanded clones.

D gene: -; clone size: -; J gene: TRBJ2-4; V gene: TRBV18; CDR3 protein: CASSLGAKNIQYF; CDR3 DNA: TGTGCCAGCTCACTAGGAGCCAAAAACATTCAGTACTTC
D gene: -; clone size: few; J gene: TRBJ2-7; V gene: TRBV7-8; CDR3 protein: CASSLARATSYEQYF; CDR3 DNA: TGTGCCAGCAGCTTAGCCAGGGCCACCTCCTACGAGCAGTACTTC
D gene: -; clone size: -; J gene: TRBJ2-5; V gene: TRBV21-1; CDR3 protein: CASSGTSASETQYF; CDR3 DNA: TGTGCCAGCAGCGGAACTAGCGCTTCAGAGACCCAGTACTTC
D gene: -; clone size: -; J gene: TRBJ2-7; V gene: TRBV23-1; CDR3 protein: CASSHHRGGEQYF; CDR3 DNA: TGCGCCAGCAGTCATCACAGGGGAGGCGAGCAGTACTTC
D gene: TRBD1; clone size: few; J gene: TRBJ1-2; V gene: TRBV7-2; CDR3 protein: CASSLYSDRENYGYTF; CDR3 DNA: TGTGCCAGCAGCTTATACTCGGACAGGGAGAACTATGGCTACACCTTC
D gene: TRBD1; clone size: -; J gene: TRBJ1-2; V gene: TRBV4-2; CDR3 protein: CASSQEGGDRGLYGYTF; CDR3 DNA: TGTGCCAGCAGCCAAGAGGGGGGTGACAGGGGCCTTTATGGCTACACCTTC
D gene: TRBD1; clone size: -; J gene: TRBJ1-1; V gene: TRBV27; CDR3 protein: CASSATGQMNTEAFF; CDR3 DNA: TGTGCCAGCAGTGCCACGGGACAGATGAACACTGAAGCTTTCTTT
D gene: TRBD1; clone size: -; J gene: TRBJ1-1; V gene: TRBV7-2; CDR3 protein: CASSFRQGNTEAFF; CDR3 DNA: TGTGCCAGCAGCTTTCGACAGGGGAACACTGAAGCTTTCTTT
D gene: -; clone size: -; J gene: TRBJ1-2; V gene: TRBV6-2/TRBV6-3; CDR3 protein: CASSYQAGYGDGYTF; CDR3 DNA: TGTGCCAGCAGTTACCAGGCGGGGTATGGGGATGGCTACACCTTC
D gene: -; clone size: -; J gene: TRBJ2-5; V gene: TRBV9; CDR3 protein: CASTRKETQYF; CDR3 DNA: TGTGCCAGTACTAGGAAAGAGACCCAGTACTTC
D gene: -; clone size: -; J gene: TRBJ2-1; V gene: TRBV19; CDR3 protein: CASSTDWSSYNEQFF; CDR3 DNA: TGTGCCAGTAGTACGGACTGGAGCTCCTACAATGAGCAGTTCTTC
D gene: -; clone size: -; J gene: TRBJ2-5; V gene: TRBV5-1; CDR3 protein: CASSFGVTGAAGQETQYF; CDR3 DNA: TGCGCCAGCAGCTTCGGAGTAACAGGAGCTGCGGGGCAAGAGACCCAGTACTTC
D gene: -; clone size: -; J gene: TRBJ1-2; V gene: TRBV24-1; CDR3 protein: CATSRGLNYGYTF; CDR3 DNA: TGTGCCACCAGTCGGGGTCTTAACTATGGCTACACCTTC
D gene: TRBD1; clone size: -; J gene: TRBJ2-3; V gene: TRBV29-1; CDR3 protein: CSVAPQGARGDTQYF; CDR3 DNA: TGCAGCGTTGCCCCACAGGGGGCGAGGGGAGATACGCAGTATTTT
D gene: TRBD1; clone size: -; J gene: TRBJ2-1; V gene: TRBV6-5; CDR3 protein: CASSYSEQGADEQFF; CDR3 DNA: TGTGCCAGCAGTTACTCGGAACAGGGGGCAGACGAGCAGTTCTTC
D gene: -; clone size: -; J gene: TRBJ2-1; V gene: TRBV5-1; CDR3 protein: CASSLVGGSEQFF; CDR3 DNA: TGCGCCAGCAGCTTGGTCGGGGGCAGTGAGCAGTTCTTC